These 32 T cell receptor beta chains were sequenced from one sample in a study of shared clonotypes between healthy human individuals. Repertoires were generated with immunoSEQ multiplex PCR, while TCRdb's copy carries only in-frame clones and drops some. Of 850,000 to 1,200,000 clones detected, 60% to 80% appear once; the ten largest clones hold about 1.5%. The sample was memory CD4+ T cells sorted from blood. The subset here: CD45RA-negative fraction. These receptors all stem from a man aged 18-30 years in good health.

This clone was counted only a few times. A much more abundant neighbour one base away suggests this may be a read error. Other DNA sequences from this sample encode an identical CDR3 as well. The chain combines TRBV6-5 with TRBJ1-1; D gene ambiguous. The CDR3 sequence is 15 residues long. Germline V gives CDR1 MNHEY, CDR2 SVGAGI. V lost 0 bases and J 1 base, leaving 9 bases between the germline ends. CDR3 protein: CASSYSRTGNTEAFF. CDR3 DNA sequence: TGTGCCAGCAGTTACTCCCGGACGGGGAACACTGAAGCTTTCTTT.

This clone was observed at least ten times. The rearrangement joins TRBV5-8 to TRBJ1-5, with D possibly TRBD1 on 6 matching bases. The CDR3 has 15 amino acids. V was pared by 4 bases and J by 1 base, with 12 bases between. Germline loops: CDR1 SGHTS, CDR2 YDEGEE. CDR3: CASSGGRWSNQPQHF. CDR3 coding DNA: TGTGCCAGCAGCGGGGGCAGGTGGAGCAATCAGCCCCAGCATTTT.

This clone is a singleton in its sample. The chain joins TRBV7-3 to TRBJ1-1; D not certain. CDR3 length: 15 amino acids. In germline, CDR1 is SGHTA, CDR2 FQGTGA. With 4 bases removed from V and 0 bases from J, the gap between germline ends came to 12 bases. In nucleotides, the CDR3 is TGTGCCAGCAGCTCCGGCGGACCGTTGAACACTGAAGCTTTCTTT. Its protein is CASSSGGPLNTEAFF.

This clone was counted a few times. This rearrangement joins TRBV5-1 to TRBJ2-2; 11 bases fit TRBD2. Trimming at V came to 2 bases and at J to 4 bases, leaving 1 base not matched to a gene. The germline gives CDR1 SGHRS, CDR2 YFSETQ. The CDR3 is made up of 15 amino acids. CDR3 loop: CASSFTSGGTGELFF. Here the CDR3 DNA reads TGCGCCAGCAGCTTCACTAGCGGGGGCACCGGGGAGCTGTTTTTT.

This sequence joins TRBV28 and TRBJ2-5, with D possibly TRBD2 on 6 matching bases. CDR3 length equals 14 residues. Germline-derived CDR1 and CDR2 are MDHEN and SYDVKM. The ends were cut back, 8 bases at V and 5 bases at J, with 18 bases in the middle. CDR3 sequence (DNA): TGTGCCAGCGCAAAAGGCGGGGCGGGGGAGACCCAGTACTTC. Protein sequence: CASAKGGAGETQYF.

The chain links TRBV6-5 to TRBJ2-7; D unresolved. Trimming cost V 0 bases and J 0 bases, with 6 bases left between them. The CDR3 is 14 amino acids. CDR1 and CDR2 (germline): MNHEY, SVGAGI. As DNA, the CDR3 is TGTGCCAGCAGTTACTCCGGGCCCTCCTACGAGCAGTACTTC. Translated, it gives CASSYSGPSYEQYF.

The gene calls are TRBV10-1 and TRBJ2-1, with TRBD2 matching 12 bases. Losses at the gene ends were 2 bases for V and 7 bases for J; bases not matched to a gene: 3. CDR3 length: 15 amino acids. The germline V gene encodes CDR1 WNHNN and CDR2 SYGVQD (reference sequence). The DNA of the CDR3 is TGCGCCAGCAGTGAGCCTGGACTAGCGGGGAATGAGCAGTTCTTC. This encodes CASSEPGLAGNEQFF.

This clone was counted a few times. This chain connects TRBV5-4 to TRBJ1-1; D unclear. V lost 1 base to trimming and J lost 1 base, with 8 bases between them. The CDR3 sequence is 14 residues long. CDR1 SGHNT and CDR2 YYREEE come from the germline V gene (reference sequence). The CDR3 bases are TGTGCCAGCAGCTTGAGGCAGTCGAACACTGAAGCTTTCTTT. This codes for CASSLRQSNTEAFF.

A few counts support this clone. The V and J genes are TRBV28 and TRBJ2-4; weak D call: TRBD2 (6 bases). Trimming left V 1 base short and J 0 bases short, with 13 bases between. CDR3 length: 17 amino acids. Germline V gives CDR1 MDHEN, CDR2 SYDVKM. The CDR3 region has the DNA TGTGCCAGCAGTTTATCACGGGGGAACCTAGCCAAAAACATTCAGTACTTC. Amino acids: CASSLSRGNLAKNIQYF.

CDR3 sequence: CATSSWGLADNEQFF. The CDR3 bases are TGTGCCACCTCCTCATGGGGACTAGCCGACAATGAGCAGTTCTTC. V and J are TRBV11-2 and TRBJ2-1; 9 positions agree with TRBD2. CDR1 is SGHAT and CDR2 is FQNNGV in the germline V gene. This CDR3 has 15 residues. V shed 10 bases, J shed 5 bases, and the junction held 12 bases outside the gene matches.

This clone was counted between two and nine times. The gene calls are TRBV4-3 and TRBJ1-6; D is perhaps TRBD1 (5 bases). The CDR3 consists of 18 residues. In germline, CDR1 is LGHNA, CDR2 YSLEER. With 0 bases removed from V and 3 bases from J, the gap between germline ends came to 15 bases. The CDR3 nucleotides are TGCGCCAGCAGCCAAGAGGTCGGAGGGGCCCTCTATAATTCACCCCTCCACTTT. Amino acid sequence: CASSQEVGGALYNSPLHF.

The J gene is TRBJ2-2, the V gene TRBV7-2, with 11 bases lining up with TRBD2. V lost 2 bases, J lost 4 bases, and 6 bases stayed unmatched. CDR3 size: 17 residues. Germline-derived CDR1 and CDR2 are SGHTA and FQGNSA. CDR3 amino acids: CASSLRTSGSFTGELFF. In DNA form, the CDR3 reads TGTGCCAGCAGCTTACGAACTAGCGGGAGTTTCACCGGGGAGCTGTTTTTT. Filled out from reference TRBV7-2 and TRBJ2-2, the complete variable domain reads GAGVSQSPSNKVTEKGKDVELRCDPISGHTALYWYRQSLGQGLEFLIYFQGNSAPDKSGLPSDRFSAERTGGSVSTLTIQRTQQEDSAVYLCASSLRTSGSFTGELFFGEGSRLTVL.

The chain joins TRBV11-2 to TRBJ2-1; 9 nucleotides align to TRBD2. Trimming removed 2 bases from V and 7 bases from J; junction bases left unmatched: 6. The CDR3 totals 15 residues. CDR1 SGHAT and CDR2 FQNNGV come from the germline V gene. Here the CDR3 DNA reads TGTGCCAGCAGCTTAATGTACCTAGCGGGGAATGAGCAGTTCTTC. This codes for CASSLMYLAGNEQFF.

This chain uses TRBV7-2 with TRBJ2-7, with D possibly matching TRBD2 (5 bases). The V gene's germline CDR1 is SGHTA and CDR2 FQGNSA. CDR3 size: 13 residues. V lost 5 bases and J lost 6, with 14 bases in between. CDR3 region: CASSPRRSGEQYF. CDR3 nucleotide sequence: TGTGCCAGCAGCCCAAGGAGGAGTGGCGAGCAGTACTTC.

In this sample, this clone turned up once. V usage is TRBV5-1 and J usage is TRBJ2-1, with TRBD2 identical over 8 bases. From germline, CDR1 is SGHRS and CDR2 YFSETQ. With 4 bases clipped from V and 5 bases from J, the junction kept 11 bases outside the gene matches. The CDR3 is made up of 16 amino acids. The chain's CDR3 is CASSASSGSRHNEQFF. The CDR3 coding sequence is TGCGCCAGCAGCGCCTCAAGCGGGAGTCGACACAATGAGCAGTTCTTC.

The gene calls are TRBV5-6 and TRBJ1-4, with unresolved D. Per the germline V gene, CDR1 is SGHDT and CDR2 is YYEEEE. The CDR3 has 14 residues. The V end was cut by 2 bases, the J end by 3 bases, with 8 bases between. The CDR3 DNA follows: TGTGCCAGCAGCTTTTGGGAACCTAATGAAAAACTGTTTTTT. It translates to CASSFWEPNEKLFF. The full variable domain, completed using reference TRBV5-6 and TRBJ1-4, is DAGVTQSPTHLIKTRGQQVTLRCSPKSGHDTVSWYQQALGQGPQFIFQYYEEEERQRGNFPDRFSGHQFPNYSSELNVNALLLGDSALYLCASSFWEPNEKLFFGSGTQLSVL.

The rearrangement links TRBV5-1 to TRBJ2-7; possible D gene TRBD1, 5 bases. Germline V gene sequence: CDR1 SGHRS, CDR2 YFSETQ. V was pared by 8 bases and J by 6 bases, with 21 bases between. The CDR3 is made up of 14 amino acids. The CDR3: CASNRRGPEGEQYF. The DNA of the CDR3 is TGCGCCAGTAATAGAAGGGGTCCTGAAGGCGAGCAGTACTTC. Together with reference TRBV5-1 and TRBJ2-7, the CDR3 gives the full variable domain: KAGVTQTPRYLIKTRGQQVTLSCSPISGHRSVSWYQQTPGQGLQFLFEYFSETQRNKGNFPGRFSGRQFSNSRSEMNVSTLELGDSALYLCASNRRGPEGEQYFGPGTRLTVT.

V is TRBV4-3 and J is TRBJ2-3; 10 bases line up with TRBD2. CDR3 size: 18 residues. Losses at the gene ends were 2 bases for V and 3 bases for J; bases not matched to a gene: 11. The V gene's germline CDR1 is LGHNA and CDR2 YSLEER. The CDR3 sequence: CASSQSASGRRGTDTQYF. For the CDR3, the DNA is TGCGCCAGCAGCCAATCGGCTAGCGGGAGACGGGGGACAGATACGCAGTATTTT.

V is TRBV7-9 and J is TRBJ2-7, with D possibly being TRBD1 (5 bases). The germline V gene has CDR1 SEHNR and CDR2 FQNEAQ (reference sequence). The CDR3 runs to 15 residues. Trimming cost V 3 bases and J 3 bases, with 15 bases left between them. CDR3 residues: CASSFDDTGFYEQYF. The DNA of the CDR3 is TGTGCCAGCAGCTTTGACGACACAGGTTTCTACGAGCAGTACTTC.

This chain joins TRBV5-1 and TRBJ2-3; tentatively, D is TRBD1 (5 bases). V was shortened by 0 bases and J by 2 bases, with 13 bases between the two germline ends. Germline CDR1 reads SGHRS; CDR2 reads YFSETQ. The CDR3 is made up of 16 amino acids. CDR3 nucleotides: TGCGCCAGCAGCTTGGAAGGGGATCCAGACACAGATACGCAGTATTTT. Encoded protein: CASSLEGDPDTDTQYF.

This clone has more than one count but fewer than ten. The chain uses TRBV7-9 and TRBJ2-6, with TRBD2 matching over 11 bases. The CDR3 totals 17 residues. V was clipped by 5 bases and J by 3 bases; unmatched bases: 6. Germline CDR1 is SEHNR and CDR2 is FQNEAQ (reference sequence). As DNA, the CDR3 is TGTGCCAGCAGCGAAATAGCGGGAGGGTTTGGGGCCAACGTCCTGACTTTC. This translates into CASSEIAGGFGANVLTF.

The CDR3 reads CASTPRRYEQYF. The CDR3, as DNA: TGTGCCAGCACCCCTCGACGCTACGAGCAGTACTTC. The rearrangement links TRBV6-1 to TRBJ2-7, with D unclear. Germline CDR1 is MNHNS and CDR2 is SASEGT. This CDR3 region has 12 residues. Trimming shortened V by 7 bases and J by 3 bases, and 10 bases separated the two germline ends.

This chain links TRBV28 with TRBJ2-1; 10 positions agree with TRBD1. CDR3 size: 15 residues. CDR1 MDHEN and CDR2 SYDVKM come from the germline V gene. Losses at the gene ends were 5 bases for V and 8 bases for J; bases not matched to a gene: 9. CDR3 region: CASSLRRQGADEQFF. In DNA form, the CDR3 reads TGTGCCAGCAGTCTTAGAAGACAGGGGGCGGATGAGCAGTTCTTC. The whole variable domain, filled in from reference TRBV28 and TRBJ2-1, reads DVKVTQSSRYLVKRTGEKVFLECVQDMDHENMFWYRQDPGLGLRLIYFSYDVKMKEKGDIPEGYSVSREKKERFSLILESASTNQTSMYLCASSLRRQGADEQFFGPGTRLTVL.

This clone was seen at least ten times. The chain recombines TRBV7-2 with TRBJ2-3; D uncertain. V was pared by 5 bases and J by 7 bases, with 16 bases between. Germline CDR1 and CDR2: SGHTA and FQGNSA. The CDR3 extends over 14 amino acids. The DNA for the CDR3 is TGTGCCAGCAGCCCGCCATCCCAGGCAAATACGCAGTATTTT. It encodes CASSPPSQANTQYF.

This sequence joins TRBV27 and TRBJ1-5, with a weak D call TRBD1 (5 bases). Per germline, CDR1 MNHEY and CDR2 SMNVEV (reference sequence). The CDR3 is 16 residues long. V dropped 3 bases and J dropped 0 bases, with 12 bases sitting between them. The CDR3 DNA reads TGTGCCAGCAGTTTTGGGGGGAGTGGTAGCAATCAGCCCCAGCATTTT. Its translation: CASSFGGSGSNQPQHF.

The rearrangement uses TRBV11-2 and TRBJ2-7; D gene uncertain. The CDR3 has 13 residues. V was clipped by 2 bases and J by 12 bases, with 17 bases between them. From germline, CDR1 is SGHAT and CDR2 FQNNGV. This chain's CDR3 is CASSLLYTGSRYF. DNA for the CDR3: TGTGCCAGCAGCTTACTATACACCGGTTCTCGGTACTTC.

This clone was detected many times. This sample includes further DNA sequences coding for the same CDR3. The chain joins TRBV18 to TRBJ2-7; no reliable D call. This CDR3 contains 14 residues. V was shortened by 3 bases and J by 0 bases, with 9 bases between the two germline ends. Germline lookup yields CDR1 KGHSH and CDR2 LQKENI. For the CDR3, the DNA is TGTGCCAGCTCACCCCCAGCAGACTCCTACGAGCAGTACTTC. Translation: CASSPPADSYEQYF.

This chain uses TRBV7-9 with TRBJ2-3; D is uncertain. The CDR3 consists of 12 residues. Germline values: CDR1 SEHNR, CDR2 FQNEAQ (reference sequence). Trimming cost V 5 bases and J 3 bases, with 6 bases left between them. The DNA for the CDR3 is TGTGCCAGCAGCCTCCCGACAGATACGCAGTATTTT. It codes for CASSLPTDTQYF.

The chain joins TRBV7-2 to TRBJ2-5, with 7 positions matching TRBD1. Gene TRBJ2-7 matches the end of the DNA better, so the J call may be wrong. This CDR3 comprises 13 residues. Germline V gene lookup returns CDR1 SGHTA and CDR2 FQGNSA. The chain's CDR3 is CASSPRTGYEQYF. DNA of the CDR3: TGTGCCAGCAGCCCTCGGACAGGCTACGAGCAGTACTTC.

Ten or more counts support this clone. The CDR3 loop reads CASSLQATEAFF. In nucleotides, the CDR3 is TGTGCCAGCAGCTTGCAGGCGACTGAAGCTTTCTTT. This chain connects TRBV5-6 to TRBJ1-1; no clear D gene. Germline loops: CDR1 SGHDT, CDR2 YYEEEE. Trimming removed 1 base from V and 5 bases from J, with 6 bases in between. The CDR3 spans 12 residues. Filled out from reference TRBV5-6 and TRBJ1-1, the complete variable domain reads DAGVTQSPTHLIKTRGQQVTLRCSPKSGHDTVSWYQQALGQGPQFIFQYYEEEERQRGNFPDRFSGHQFPNYSSELNVNALLLGDSALYLCASSLQATEAFFGQGTRLTVV.

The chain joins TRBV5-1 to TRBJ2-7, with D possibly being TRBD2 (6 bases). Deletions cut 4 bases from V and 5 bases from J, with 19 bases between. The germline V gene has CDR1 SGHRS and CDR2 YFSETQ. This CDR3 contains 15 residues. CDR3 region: CASSDGSLPRDEQYF. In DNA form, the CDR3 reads TGCGCCAGCAGCGACGGGAGCCTCCCGAGGGACGAGCAGTACTTC.

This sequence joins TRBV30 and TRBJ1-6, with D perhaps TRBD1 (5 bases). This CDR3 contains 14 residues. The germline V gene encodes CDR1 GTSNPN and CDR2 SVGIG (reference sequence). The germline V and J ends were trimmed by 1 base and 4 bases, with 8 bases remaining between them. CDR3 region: CAWSEGQYNSPLHF. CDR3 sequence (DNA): TGTGCCTGGAGTGAAGGACAATATAATTCACCCCTCCACTTT.